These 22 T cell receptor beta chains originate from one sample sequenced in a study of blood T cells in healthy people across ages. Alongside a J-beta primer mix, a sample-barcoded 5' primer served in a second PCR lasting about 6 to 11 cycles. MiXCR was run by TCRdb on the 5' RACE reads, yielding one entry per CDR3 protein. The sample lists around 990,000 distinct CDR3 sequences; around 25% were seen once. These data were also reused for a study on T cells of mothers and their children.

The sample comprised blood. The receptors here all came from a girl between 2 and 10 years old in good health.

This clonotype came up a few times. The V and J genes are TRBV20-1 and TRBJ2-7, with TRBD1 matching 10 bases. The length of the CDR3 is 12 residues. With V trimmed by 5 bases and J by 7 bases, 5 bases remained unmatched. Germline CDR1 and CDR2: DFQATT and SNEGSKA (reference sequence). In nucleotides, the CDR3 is TGCAGTGCTGGGACAGGGGTTAGGGAGCAGTACTTC. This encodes CSAGTGVREQYF.

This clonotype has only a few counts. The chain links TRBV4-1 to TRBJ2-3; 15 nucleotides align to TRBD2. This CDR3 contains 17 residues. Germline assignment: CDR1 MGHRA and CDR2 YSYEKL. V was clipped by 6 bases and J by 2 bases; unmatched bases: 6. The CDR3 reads CASSPGLAGGSTDTQYF. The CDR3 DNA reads TGCGCCAGCAGTCCGGGACTAGCGGGAGGCTCCACAGATACGCAGTATTTT.

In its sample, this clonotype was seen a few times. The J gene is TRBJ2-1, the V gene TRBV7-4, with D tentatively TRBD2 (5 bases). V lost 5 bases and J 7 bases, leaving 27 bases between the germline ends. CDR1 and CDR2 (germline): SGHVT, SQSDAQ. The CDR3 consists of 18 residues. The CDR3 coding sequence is TGTGCCAGCAGCCCTATCCGGGGAAGGGCTTGTAATAGGAATGAGCAGTTCTTC. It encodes CASSPIRGRACNRNEQFF.

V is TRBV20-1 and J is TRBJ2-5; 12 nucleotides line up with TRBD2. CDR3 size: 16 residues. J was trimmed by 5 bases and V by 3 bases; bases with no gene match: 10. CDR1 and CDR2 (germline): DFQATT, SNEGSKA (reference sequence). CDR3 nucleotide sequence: TGCAGTGCTAGGGAGATCCTAGCGGGGGGGTTGGAGACCCAGTACTTC. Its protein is CSAREILAGGLETQYF.

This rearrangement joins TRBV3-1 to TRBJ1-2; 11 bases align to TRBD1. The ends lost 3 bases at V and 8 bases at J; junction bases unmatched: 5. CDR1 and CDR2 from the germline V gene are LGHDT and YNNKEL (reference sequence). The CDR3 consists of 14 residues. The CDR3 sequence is CASSHGQGALGYTF. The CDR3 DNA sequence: TGTGCCAGCAGCCACGGACAGGGGGCTTTGGGCTACACCTTC.

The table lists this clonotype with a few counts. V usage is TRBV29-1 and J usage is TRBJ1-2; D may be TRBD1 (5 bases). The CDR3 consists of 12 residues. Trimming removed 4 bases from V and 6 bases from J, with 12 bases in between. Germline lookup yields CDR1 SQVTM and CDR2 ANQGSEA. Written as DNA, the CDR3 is TGCAGCGTTGGATGGGACGAGAATGGCTACACCTTC. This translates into CSVGWDENGYTF.

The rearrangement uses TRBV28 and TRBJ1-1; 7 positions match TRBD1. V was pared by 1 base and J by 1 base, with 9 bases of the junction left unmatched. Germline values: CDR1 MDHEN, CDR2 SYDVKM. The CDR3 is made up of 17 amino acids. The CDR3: CASSLFVTGRTNTEAFF. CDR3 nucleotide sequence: TGTGCCAGCAGTTTATTCGTGACAGGGCGGACGAACACTGAAGCTTTCTTT.

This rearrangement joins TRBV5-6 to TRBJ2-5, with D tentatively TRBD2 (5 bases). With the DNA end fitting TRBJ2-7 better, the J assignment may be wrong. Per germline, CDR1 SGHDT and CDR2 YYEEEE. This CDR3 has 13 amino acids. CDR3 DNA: TGTGCCAGCAGCTCGTCGCTAGCCGACGAGCAGTACTTC. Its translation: CASSSSLADEQYF.

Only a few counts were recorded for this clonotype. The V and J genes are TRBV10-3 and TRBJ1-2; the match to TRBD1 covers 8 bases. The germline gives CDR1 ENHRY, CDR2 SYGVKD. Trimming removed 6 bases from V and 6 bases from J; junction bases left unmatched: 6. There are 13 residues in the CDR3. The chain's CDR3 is CAISEDRDDGYTF. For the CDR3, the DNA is TGTGCCATCAGCGAGGACAGGGATGATGGCTACACCTTC.

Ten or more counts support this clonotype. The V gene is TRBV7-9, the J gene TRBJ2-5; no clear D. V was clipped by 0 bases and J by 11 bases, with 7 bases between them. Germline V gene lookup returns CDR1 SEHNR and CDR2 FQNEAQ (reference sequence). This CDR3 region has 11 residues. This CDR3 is CASSLAVEQYF. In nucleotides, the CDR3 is TGTGCCAGCAGCTTAGCGGTGGAGCAGTACTTC.

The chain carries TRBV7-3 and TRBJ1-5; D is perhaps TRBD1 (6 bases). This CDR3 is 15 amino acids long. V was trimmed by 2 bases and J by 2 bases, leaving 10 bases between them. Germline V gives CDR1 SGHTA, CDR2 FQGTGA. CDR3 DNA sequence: TGTGCCAGCAGCTTATTTCCAGGGGGCAATCAGCCCCAGCATTTT. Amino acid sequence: CASSLFPGGNQPQHF.

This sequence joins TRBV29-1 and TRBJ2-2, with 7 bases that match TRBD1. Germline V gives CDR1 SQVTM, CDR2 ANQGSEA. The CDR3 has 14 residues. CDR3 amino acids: CTVVSGGDTGELFF. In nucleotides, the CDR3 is TGCACCGTGGTCTCAGGGGGTGACACCGGGGAGCTGTTTTTT.

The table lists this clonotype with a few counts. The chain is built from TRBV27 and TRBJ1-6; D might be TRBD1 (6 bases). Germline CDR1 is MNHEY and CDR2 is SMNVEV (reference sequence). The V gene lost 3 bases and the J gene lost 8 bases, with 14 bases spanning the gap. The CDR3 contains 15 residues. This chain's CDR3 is CASSFRTGRDSPLHF. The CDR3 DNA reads TGTGCCAGCAGTTTTCGAACAGGGAGGGATTCACCCCTCCACTTT.

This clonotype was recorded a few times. The CDR3 spells CSGSGTGIDEQFF. Written as DNA, the CDR3 is TGCAGCGGGTCCGGGACAGGGATCGATGAGCAGTTCTTC. This rearrangement joins TRBV29-1 to TRBJ2-1; the match to TRBD1 covers 9 bases. V shed 7 bases, J shed 8 bases, and the junction held 9 bases outside the gene matches. This CDR3 has 13 amino acids. The V gene's germline CDR1 is SQVTM and CDR2 ANQGSEA.

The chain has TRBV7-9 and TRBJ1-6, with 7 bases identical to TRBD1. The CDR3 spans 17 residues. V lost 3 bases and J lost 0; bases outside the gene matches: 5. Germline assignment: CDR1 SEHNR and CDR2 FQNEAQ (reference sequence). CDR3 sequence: CASSFGQASSYNSPLHF. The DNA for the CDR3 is TGTGCCAGCAGCTTTGGACAGGCCAGCTCCTATAATTCACCCCTCCACTTT.

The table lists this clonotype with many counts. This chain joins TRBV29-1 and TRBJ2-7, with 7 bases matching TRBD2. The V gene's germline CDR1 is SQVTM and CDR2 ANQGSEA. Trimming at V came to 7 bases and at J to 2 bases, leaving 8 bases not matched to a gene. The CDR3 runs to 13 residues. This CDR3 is CSARGDPPYEQYF. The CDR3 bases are TGCAGCGCCCGGGGGGACCCCCCCTACGAGCAGTACTTC.

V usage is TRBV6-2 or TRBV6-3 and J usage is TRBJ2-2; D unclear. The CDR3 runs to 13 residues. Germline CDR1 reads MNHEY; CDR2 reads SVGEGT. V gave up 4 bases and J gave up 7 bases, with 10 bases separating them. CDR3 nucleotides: TGTGCCAGCAGTTCCGTGGTGGACGGGGAGCTGTTTTTT. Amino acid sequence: CASSSVVDGELFF.

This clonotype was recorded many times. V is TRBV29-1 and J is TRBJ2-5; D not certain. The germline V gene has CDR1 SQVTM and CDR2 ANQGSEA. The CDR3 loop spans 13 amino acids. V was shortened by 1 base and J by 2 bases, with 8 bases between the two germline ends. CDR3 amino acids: CSVEGRLQETQYF. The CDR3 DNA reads TGCAGCGTTGAAGGACGGTTGCAAGAGACCCAGTACTTC.

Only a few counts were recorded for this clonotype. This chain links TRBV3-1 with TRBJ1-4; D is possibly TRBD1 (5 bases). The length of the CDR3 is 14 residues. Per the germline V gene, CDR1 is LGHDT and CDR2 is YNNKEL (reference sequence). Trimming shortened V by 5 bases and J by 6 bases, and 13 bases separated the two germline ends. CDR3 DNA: TGTGCCAGCAGCGCCCAGGGACTAGATGAAAAACTGTTTTTT. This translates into CASSAQGLDEKLFF.

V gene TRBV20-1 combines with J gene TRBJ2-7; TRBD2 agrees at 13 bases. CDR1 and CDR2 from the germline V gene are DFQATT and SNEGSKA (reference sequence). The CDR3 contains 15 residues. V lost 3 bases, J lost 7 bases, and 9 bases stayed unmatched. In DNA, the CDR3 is TGCAGTGCTAGTCGGACTAGCGGGGGAGTTTTGGAGCAGTACTTC. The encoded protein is CSASRTSGGVLEQYF.

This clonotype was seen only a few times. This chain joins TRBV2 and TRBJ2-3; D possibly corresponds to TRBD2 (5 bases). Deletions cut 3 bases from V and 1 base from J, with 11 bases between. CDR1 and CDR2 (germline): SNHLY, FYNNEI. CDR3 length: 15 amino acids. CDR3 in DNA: TGTGCCAGCAGTGATGGGAGATGGGGCACAGATACGCAGTATTTT. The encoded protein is CASSDGRWGTDTQYF.

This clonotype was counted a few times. CDR3 bases: TGTGCCAGCAGTTACTATGACAGATCACCCCTCCACTTT. Its protein product is CASSYYDRSPLHF. The chain links TRBV6-6 to TRBJ1-6; a possible D gene is TRBD1 (5 bases). Trimming removed 1 base at V and 10 bases at J, with 8 bases between. The CDR3 is 13 amino acids. Germline V gene lookup returns CDR1 MNHNY and CDR2 SVGAGI (reference sequence).